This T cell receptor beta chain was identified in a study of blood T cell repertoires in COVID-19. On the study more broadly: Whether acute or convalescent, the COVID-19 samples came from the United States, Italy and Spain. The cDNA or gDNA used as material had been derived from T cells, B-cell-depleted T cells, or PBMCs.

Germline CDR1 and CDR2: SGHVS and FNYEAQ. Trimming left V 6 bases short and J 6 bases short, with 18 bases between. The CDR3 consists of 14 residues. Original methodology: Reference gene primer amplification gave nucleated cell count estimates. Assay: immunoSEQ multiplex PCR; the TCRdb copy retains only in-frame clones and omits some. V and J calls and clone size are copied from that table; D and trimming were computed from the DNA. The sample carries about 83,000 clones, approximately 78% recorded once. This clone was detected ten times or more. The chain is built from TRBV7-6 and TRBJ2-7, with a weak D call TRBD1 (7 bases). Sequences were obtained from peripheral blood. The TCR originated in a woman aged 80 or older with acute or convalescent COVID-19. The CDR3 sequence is CASRLNQGGGEQYF. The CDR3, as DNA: TGTGCCAGCAGGCTCAATCAGGGGGGTGGCGAGCAGTACTTC.